This T cell receptor beta chain was sequenced in a study of resident and recirculating memory T cells in vitiligo. Study in general: Epidermis came from shave biopsies of lesional and nonlesional sites, plus PBMCs. The samples were homogenized without cell sorting before genomic DNA extraction.

TCRdb keeps only in-frame clones here, not all; method: immunoSEQ multiplex PCR. The sample contains roughly 76,000 clones, about 89% of which appear only once. With regard to this clone: Its matching antigen is unknown.

Study-wide results and caveats: Sequences differed between biopsy sites and patients, suggesting private specificity.

Patients who had received treatment within the previous three months were excluded. Germline loops: CDR1 LNHDA, CDR2 SQIVND (reference sequence). The CDR3 has 14 amino acids. Between the trimmed V and J ends, which lost 5 bases and 2 bases, there was a span of 9 bases. This clonotype was obtained from a male donor with vitiligo. Sequencing was done on a sample of blood. The chain joins TRBV19 to TRBJ1-4; a weak D match, TRBD1 (5 bases). The CDR3 DNA reads as TGTGCCAGTAGTGTTCGGGGGACTAATGAAAAACTGTTTTTT. As protein: CASSVRGTNEKLFF.